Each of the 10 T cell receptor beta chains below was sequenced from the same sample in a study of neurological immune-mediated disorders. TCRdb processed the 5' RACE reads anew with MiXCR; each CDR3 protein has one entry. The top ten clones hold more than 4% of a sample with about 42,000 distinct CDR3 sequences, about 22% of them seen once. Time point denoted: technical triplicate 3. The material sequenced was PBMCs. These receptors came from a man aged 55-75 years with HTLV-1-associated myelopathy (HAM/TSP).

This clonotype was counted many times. CDR3 region: CASSFPGRSTDTQYF. DNA for the CDR3: TGCGCCAGCAGCTTCCCGGGTAGAAGTACTGATACGCAGTATTTT. The chain carries TRBV5-1 and TRBJ2-3; D uncertain. The CDR3 length is 15 residues. V shed 2 bases and J shed 6 bases, with 16 bases lying between them. Germline CDR1 is SGHRS and CDR2 is YFSETQ. The full variable domain, in which reference TRBV5-1 and TRBJ2-3 provide the parts outside the CDR3, is KAGVTQTPRYLIKTRGQQVTLSCSPISGHRSVSWYQQTPGQGLQFLFEYFSETQRNKGNFPGRFSGRQFSNSRSEMNVSTLELGDSALYLCASSFPGRSTDTQYFGPGTRLTVL.

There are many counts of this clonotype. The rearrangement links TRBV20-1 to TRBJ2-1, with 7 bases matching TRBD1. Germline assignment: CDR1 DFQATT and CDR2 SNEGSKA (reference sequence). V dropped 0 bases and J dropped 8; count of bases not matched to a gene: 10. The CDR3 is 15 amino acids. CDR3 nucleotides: TGCAGTGCTAGAGACGACAGGGCCCTGCACTATGAGCAGTTCTTC. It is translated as CSARDDRALHYEQFF.

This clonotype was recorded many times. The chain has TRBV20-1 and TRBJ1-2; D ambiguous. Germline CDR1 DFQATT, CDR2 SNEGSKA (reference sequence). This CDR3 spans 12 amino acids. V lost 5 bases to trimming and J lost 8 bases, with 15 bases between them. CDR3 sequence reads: CSAPQGYSGYTF. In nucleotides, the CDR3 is TGCAGTGCTCCCCAAGGGTATTCGGGCTACACCTTC.

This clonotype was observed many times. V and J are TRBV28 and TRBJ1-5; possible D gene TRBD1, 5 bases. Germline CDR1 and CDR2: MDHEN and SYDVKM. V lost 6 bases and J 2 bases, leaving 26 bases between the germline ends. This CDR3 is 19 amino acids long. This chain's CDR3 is CASRDPGTTAPFGNQPQHF. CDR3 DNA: TGTGCCAGCAGGGACCCCGGGACCACGGCTCCCTTTGGCAATCAGCCCCAGCATTTT.

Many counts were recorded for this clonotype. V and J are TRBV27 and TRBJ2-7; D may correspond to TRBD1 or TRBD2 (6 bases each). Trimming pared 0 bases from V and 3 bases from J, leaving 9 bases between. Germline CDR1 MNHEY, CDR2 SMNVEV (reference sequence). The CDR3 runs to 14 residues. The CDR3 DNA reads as TGTGCCAGCAGTTTATCTGGAGGGGGCTACGAGCAGTACTTC. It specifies CASSLSGGGYEQYF.

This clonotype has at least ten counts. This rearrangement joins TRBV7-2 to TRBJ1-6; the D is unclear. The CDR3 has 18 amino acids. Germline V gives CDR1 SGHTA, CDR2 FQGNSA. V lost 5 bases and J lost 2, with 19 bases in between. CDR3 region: CASSRSGPTAPYNSPLHF. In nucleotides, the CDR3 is TGTGCCAGCAGCCGATCTGGGCCGACTGCGCCCTATAATTCACCCCTCCACTTT.

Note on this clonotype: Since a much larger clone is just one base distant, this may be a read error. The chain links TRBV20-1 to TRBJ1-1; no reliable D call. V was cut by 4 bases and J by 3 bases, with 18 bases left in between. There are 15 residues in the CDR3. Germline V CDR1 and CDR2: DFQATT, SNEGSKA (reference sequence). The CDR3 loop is CSATGNGGRDTEAFF. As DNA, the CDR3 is TGCAGTGCTACTGGCAATGGAGGGCGGGACACTGAAGCTTTCTTT.

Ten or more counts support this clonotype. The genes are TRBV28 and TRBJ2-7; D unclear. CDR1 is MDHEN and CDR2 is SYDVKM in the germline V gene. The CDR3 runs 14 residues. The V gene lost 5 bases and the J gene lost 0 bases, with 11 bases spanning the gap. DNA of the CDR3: TGTGCCAGCAGTCCGGACGGCATCTCCTACGAGCAGTACTTC. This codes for CASSPDGISYEQYF.

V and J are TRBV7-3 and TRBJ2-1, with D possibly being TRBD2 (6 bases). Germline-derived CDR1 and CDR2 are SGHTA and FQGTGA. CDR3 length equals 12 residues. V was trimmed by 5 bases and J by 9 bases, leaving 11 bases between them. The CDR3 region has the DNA TGTGCCAGCAGCCCCGACGGGAGTGAGCAGTTCTTC. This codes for CASSPDGSEQFF.

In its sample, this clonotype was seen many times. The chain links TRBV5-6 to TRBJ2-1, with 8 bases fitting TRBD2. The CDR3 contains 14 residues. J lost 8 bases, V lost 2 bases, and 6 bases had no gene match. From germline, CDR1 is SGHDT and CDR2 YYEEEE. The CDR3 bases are TGTGCCAGCAGCTTTAGCGGGACACTCGATGAGCAGTTCTTC. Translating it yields CASSFSGTLDEQFF.